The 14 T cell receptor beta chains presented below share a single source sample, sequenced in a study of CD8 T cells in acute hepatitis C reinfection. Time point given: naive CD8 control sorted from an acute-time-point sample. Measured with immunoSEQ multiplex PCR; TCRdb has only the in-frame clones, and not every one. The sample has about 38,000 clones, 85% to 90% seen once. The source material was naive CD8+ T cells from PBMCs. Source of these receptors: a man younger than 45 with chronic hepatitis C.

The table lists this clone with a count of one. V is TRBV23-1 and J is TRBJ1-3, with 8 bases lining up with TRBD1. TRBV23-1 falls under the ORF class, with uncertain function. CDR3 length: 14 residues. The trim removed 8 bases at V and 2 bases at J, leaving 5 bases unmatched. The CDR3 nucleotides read TGCGCCAGCGGCACGACAGGGGCTGGAAACACCATATATTTT. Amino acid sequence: CASGTTGAGNTIYF.

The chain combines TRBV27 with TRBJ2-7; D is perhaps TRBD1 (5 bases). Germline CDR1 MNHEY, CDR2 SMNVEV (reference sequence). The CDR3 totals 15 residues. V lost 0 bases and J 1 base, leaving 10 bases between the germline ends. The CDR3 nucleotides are TGTGCCAGCAGTTTATCCATGTGGACATCCTACGAGCAGTACTTC. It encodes CASSLSMWTSYEQYF.

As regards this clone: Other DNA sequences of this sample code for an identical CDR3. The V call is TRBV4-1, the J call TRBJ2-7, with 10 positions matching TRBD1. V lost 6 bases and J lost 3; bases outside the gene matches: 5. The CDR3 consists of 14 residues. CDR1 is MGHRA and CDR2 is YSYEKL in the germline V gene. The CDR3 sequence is CASSLGQGSYEQYF. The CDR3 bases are TGCGCCAGCAGTCTGGGACAGGGGAGCTACGAGCAGTACTTC.

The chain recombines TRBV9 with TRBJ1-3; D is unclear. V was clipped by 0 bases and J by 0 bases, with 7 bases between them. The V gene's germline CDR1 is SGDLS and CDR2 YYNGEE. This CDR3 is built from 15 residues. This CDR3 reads CASSVGVDSGNTIYF. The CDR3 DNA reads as TGTGCCAGCAGCGTAGGAGTAGACTCTGGAAACACCATATATTTT.

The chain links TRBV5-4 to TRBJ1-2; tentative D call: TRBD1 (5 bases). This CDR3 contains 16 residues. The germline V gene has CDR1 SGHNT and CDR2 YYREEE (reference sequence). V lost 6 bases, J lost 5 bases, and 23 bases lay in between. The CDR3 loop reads CASTNHSGKYLYGYTF. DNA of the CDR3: TGTGCCAGCACCAACCACTCAGGGAAGTATCTGTATGGCTACACCTTC.

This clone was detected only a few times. CDR3 sequence reads: CASSVADSPNYGYTF. The CDR3 DNA is TGTGCCAGCAGCGTAGCGGACAGCCCTAACTATGGCTACACCTTC. This chain uses TRBV9 with TRBJ1-2; perhaps TRBD1 as D (6 bases). V lost 0 bases to trimming and J lost 0 bases, with 9 bases between them. The CDR3 totals 15 residues. Germline V gene data show CDR1 as SGDLS and CDR2 as YYNGEE.

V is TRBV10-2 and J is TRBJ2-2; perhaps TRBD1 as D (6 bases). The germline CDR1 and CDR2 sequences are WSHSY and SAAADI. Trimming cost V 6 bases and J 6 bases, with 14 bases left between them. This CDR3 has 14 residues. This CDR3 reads CASRNPGQSGELFF. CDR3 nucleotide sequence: TGCGCCAGCAGAAACCCCGGACAGTCCGGGGAGCTGTTTTTT.

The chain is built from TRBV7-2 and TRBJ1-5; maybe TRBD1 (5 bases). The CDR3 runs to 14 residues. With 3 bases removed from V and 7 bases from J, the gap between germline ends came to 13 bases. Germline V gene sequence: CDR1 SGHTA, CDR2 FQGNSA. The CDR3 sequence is CASSFAEGLQPQHF. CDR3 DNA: TGTGCCAGCAGCTTCGCAGAGGGGTTGCAGCCCCAGCATTTT. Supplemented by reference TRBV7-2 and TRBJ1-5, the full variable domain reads GAGVSQSPSNKVTEKGKDVELRCDPISGHTALYWYRQSLGQGLEFLIYFQGNSAPDKSGLPSDRFSAERTGGSVSTLTIQRTQQEDSAVYLCASSFAEGLQPQHFGDGTRLSIL.

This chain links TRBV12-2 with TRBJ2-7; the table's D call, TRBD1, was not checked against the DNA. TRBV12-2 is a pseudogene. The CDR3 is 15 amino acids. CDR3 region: CASRFPGQGLTKQYF. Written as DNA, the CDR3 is TGTGCAAGTCGCTTCCCGGGACAGGGCCTCACTAAGCAGTACTTC.

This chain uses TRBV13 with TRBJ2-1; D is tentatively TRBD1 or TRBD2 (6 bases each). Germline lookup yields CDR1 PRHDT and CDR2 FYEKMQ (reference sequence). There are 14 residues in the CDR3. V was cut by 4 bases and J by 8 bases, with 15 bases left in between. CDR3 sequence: CASSWDLGGYEQFF. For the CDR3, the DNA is TGTGCCAGCAGCTGGGACTTAGGGGGTTATGAGCAGTTCTTC.

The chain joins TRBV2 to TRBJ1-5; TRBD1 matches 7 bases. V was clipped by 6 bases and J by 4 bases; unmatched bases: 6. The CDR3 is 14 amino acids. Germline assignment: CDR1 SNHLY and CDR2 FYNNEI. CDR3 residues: CASSPGGSNQPQHF. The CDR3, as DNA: TGTGCCAGCAGCCCAGGGGGGAGTAATCAGCCCCAGCATTTT.

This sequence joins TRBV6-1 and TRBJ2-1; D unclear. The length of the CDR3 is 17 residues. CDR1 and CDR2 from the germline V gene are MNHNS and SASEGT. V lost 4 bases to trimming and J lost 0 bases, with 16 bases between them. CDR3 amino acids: CASSVPLDGSSYNEQFF. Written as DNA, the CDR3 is TGTGCCAGCAGTGTACCATTAGACGGCAGCTCCTACAATGAGCAGTTCTTC.

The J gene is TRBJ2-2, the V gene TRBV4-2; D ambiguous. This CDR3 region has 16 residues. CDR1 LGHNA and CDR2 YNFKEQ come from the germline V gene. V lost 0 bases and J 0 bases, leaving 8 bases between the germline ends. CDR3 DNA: TGTGCCAGCAGCCAAGACTGGCCCACGAACACCGGGGAGCTGTTTTTT. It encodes CASSQDWPTNTGELFF.

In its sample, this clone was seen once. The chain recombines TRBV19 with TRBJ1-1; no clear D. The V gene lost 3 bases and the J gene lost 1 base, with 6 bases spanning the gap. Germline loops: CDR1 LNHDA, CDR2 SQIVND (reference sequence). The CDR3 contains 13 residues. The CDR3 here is CASSMHWNTEAFF. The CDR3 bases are TGTGCCAGTAGTATGCATTGGAACACTGAAGCTTTCTTT.